This T cell receptor beta chain was obtained from a study of blood T cell repertoires in COVID-19. Study information: Sites across the United States, Italy and Spain contributed samples from acute and convalescent COVID-19. Nucleic acid was either cDNA or gDNA, and it came from T cells, B-cell-depleted T cells, or PBMCs.

V dropped 5 bases and J dropped 5 bases, with 9 bases sitting between them. Germline V lookup: CDR1 MNHEY, CDR2 SMNVEV (reference sequence). The CDR3 is 13 amino acids. This clone appeared once. In the original processing: Counts of nucleated cells, estimated from reference gene primer amplification, were obtained. TCRdb keeps only in-frame clones here, not all; method: immunoSEQ multiplex PCR. For V, J and clone size, that table is used; D and trimming come from the DNA. The sample includes 120,000 to 150,000 clones, about 80% seen only once; the top ten take 1.6%. Sample: peripheral blood. This receptor was identified in a human donor in a cohort sampled during active COVID-19. The chain employs TRBV27 and TRBJ2-2, with D uncertain. The CDR3 bases are TGTGCCAGCAGTAGAATGAGGACCGGGGAGCTGTTTTTT. It yields the protein CASSRMRTGELFF.